The TCR beta chain described here comes from a study of T-cell memory formation after mild COVID-19. There are 14 residues in the CDR3. From germline, CDR1 is MRHNA and CDR2 SNTAGT. V shed 5 bases, J shed 9 bases, and the junction held 9 bases outside the gene matches. General study points: Within pre-infection memory, some responding clones were found, suggesting cross-reactive memory joined. Whether second-wave clones peaking at day 37 were SARS-CoV-2 specific went unconfirmed.

This clonotype came up many times. Its antigen remains unknown. Libraries for TCRalpha and TCRbeta carried sample barcodes and unique molecular identifiers via 5'RACE. TCRdb independently ran MiXCR on the 5' RACE reads; one entry per CDR3 protein. The sample lists roughly 300,000 distinct CDR3 sequences, 15% to 20% seen once, with 20% to 25% in the top ten. V usage is TRBV6-4 and J usage is TRBJ2-1; 8 nucleotides line up with TRBD1. The sequence was collected from a man aged 18 to 30 who had mild COVID-19 (a few samples of this study predate the infection). Cell type and time point are not known. Sequenced material: PBMCs or a T cell subset sorted from them (not recorded which). The CDR3 bases are TGTGCCAGCAGTCTCGAGACAGGGGAACGTGAGCAGTTCTTC. Amino acid sequence: CASSLETGEREQFF.